This TCR beta chain was captured by sequencing in a study of blood T cell repertoires in COVID-19. The wider study: From the United States, Italy and Spain came samples of acute and convalescent COVID-19. Sources were T cells, B-cell-depleted T cells, or PBMCs; the material itself was cDNA or gDNA.

The germline gives CDR1 PRHDT, CDR2 FYEKMQ (reference sequence). V was pared by 6 bases and J by 7 bases, with 16 bases between. This CDR3 comprises 13 residues. Per the authors' pipeline: Reference gene primer amplification gave estimated nucleated cell counts. Libraries were prepared by immunoSEQ multiplex PCR; TCRdb keeps only in-frame clonotypes and omits some of them. That table is the source of V, J and clone size, and D and trimming were worked out from the DNA. The sample has just over 90,000 clones, approximately 86% seen once; the top ten hold 15% to 20%. Sequencing input: peripheral blood. This receptor was identified in a woman of 80 years or more with acute or convalescent COVID-19. The rearrangement joins TRBV13 to TRBJ2-7; TRBD2 is a possible D gene (6 bases). The CDR3, as DNA: TGTGCCAGCAGTCCTGCGGGGTCCGAAGAGCAGTACTTC. Translation: CASSPAGSEEQYF.